Below are 31 T cell receptor beta chains sequenced from a single sample in a study of blood T cell repertoires in COVID-19. TCRdb's table, derived via immunoSEQ multiplex PCR, lists solely in-frame clones and lacks some. In the table there are hundreds of thousands of clones, approximately 86% of which are singletons. Sequencing was carried out using PBMCs or T cells enriched from blood (not recorded which). The receptors were sampled from a woman aged 45-65 years who had recovered from COVID-19.

The chain recombines TRBV7-6 with TRBJ2-7; 7 nucleotides match TRBD1. The CDR3 is 14 amino acids. Germline trimming cut 5 bases from V and 6 bases from J; bases unmatched to any gene: 10. In germline, CDR1 is SGHVS, CDR2 FNYEAQ. In nucleotides, the CDR3 is TGTGCCAGCAGCGCGCGACAGGGAGTCGGCGAGCAGTACTTC. Translation: CASSARQGVGEQYF.

The chain recombines TRBV5-4 with TRBJ2-2; 11 bases are a match to TRBD2. Germline CDR1 is SGHNT and CDR2 is YYREEE (reference sequence). The CDR3 extends over 15 amino acids. The trim removed 4 bases at V and 4 bases at J, leaving 3 bases unmatched. CDR3 sequence: CASSTSGRSTGELFF. The CDR3 DNA sequence: TGTGCCAGCAGCACTAGCGGGAGATCCACCGGGGAGCTGTTTTTT.

The chain recombines TRBV11-3 with TRBJ2-7; D may be TRBD1 (5 bases). Trimming removed 2 bases from V and 2 bases from J, with 7 bases in between. The CDR3 loop spans 13 amino acids. Germline loops: CDR1 SGHNT, CDR2 YENEEA. The CDR3 loop is CASSLTGTYEQYF. The CDR3 nucleotides read TGTGCCAGCAGCTTAACAGGTACCTACGAGCAGTACTTC.

The chain links TRBV7-9 to TRBJ2-3; 8 nucleotides line up with TRBD2. CDR3 length: 16 amino acids. Germline loops: CDR1 SEHNR, CDR2 FQNEAQ (reference sequence). Trimming removed 4 bases from V and 2 bases from J; junction bases left unmatched: 8. The CDR3 DNA is TGTGCCAGCAGCTCATGGACTAGCATAAACACAGATACGCAGTATTTT. This sequence encodes CASSSWTSINTDTQYF.

This clone was counted once. V is TRBV19 and J is TRBJ1-1; D unresolved. Trimming left V 3 bases short and J 5 bases short, with 10 bases between. The germline CDR1 and CDR2 sequences are LNHDA and SQIVND (reference sequence). The CDR3 consists of 13 residues. The CDR3 DNA reads TGTGCCAGTAGTATGGGAGAGAGAACTGAAGCTTTCTTT. Encoded protein: CASSMGERTEAFF.

The V call is TRBV5-1, the J call TRBJ1-2, with D possibly TRBD1 on 6 matching bases. This CDR3 has 18 residues. CDR1 SGHRS and CDR2 YFSETQ come from the germline V gene. V was shortened by 1 base and J by 6 bases, with 25 bases between the two germline ends. The CDR3, as DNA: TGCGCCAGCAGCTTGTTCCGTCCGAGGGGGGGATCCTTTGATGGCTACACCTTC. Protein sequence: CASSLFRPRGGSFDGYTF.

This clone was counted a single time. The chain has TRBV28 and TRBJ2-7, with TRBD2 identical over 7 bases. Germline V CDR1 and CDR2: MDHEN, SYDVKM. The CDR3 covers 13 residues. Losses at the gene ends were 6 bases for V and 7 bases for J; bases not matched to a gene: 9. This CDR3 reads CASRGLPLREQYF. In nucleotides, the CDR3 is TGTGCCAGCAGGGGACTACCCCTCCGAGAGCAGTACTTC.

In its sample, this clone was seen a few times. The V gene is TRBV28, the J gene TRBJ1-1; D possibly corresponds to TRBD1 (6 bases). V shed 3 bases and J shed 4 bases, with 15 bases lying between them. This CDR3 contains 15 residues. CDR1 is MDHEN and CDR2 is SYDVKM in the germline V gene. The CDR3 region has the DNA TGTGCCAGCAGTTTGGGGGAAGGGGGTCGCACTGAAGCTTTCTTT. Protein product: CASSLGEGGRTEAFF.

The V call is TRBV7-2, the J call TRBJ2-7, with D possibly TRBD2 on 6 matching bases. V lost 8 bases to trimming and J lost 3 bases, with 8 bases between them. Per germline, CDR1 SGHTA and CDR2 FQGNSA. CDR3 length: 11 residues. The CDR3 region is CASGRNYEQYF. CDR3 DNA: TGTGCCAGCGGGAGGAACTACGAGCAGTACTTC.

CDR3 sequence: CASSQVRGQNYEQYF. CDR3 bases: TGTGCCAGCAGCCAAGTGCGGGGGCAAAACTACGAGCAGTACTTC. J is TRBJ2-7 and V is TRBV3-1 (or the pseudogene TRBV3-2); D is possibly TRBD2 (7 bases). CDR1 is LGHDT, CDR2 YNNKEL, per germline (reference sequence). The ends were cut back, 1 base at V and 3 bases at J, with 13 bases in the middle. This CDR3 region has 15 residues.

V gene TRBV5-1 combines with J gene TRBJ1-4; D is uncertain. The germline V and J ends were trimmed by 0 bases and 0 bases, with 6 bases remaining between them. From germline, CDR1 is SGHRS and CDR2 YFSETQ. The CDR3 runs to 15 residues. CDR3 loop: CASSLDTATNEKLFF. The CDR3 bases are TGCGCCAGCAGCTTGGACACAGCAACTAATGAAAAACTGTTTTTT. The variable domain in full, completed from reference TRBV5-1 and TRBJ1-4, reads KAGVTQTPRYLIKTRGQQVTLSCSPISGHRSVSWYQQTPGQGLQFLFEYFSETQRNKGNFPGRFSGRQFSNSRSEMNVSTLELGDSALYLCASSLDTATNEKLFFGSGTQLSVL.

The J gene is TRBJ1-1, the V gene TRBV6-2 or TRBV6-3, with 7 bases fitting TRBD1. The CDR3 runs 14 residues. Germline trimming cut 3 bases from V and 4 bases from J; bases unmatched to any gene: 5. Looked up from germline, CDR1 is MNHEY and CDR2 is SVGEGT. As DNA, the CDR3 is TGTGCCAGCAGTTATTCACAGGGGTCCACTGAAGCTTTCTTT. Residues: CASSYSQGSTEAFF.

The chain combines TRBV7-3 with TRBJ2-2, with TRBD1 identical over 8 bases. V dropped 3 bases and J dropped 5; count of bases not matched to a gene: 11. Germline loops: CDR1 SGHTA, CDR2 FQGTGA. The CDR3 is 17 residues long. This CDR3 reads CASSLDASGTGTGELFF. CDR3 nucleotide sequence: TGTGCCAGCAGCTTGGATGCCTCCGGGACAGGAACCGGGGAGCTGTTTTTT.

This clone is termed medium-sized (0.01 to 0.1%). V and J are TRBV28 and TRBJ1-4; D is perhaps TRBD1 (5 bases). The CDR3 is 15 residues long. Germline assignment: CDR1 MDHEN and CDR2 SYDVKM. Deletions cut 4 bases from V and 5 bases from J, with 14 bases between. CDR3: CASSWGDRVNEKLFF. The CDR3 DNA reads TGTGCCAGCAGTTGGGGGGACCGGGTGAATGAAAAACTGTTTTTT.

V gene TRBV7-9 combines with J gene TRBJ2-3; 12 bases are shared with TRBD2. Trimming took 5 bases from V and 2 from J; bases not matched to a gene: 5. Germline V gene data show CDR1 as SEHNR and CDR2 as FQNEAQ (reference sequence). The CDR3 is made up of 16 amino acids. CDR3 region: CASSTLAGGITDTQYF. Written as DNA, the CDR3 is TGTGCCAGCAGCACTCTAGCGGGAGGGATCACAGATACGCAGTATTTT.

The rearrangement uses TRBV10-3 and TRBJ2-5; no firm D call. From germline, CDR1 is ENHRY and CDR2 SYGVKD. This CDR3 has 11 residues. Trimming removed 6 bases at V and 2 bases at J, with 4 bases between. The CDR3 region is CAISQQETQYF. The DNA of the CDR3 is TGTGCCATCAGCCAGCAAGAGACCCAGTACTTC.

The V gene is TRBV6-2 or TRBV6-3, the J gene TRBJ2-2; D call uncertain. Trimming left V 6 bases short and J 4 bases short, with 21 bases between. CDR3 size: 17 residues. Germline CDR1 is MNHEY and CDR2 is SVGEGT. CDR3 bases: TGTGCCAGCAGCCAGTCTATGAGTCTTCCCTTCACCGGGGAGCTGTTTTTT. It yields the protein CASSQSMSLPFTGELFF.

This clone was detected only once. The chain couples TRBV28 to TRBJ2-1; 12 bases fit TRBD2. Germline V CDR1 and CDR2: MDHEN, SYDVKM. This CDR3 is built from 17 residues. The V segment lost 4 bases and the J segment 5 bases; nucleotides outside the gene matches: 9. CDR3 coding DNA: TGTGCCAGCAGTTCCGGGACTAGCGGGCTACTACACAATGAGCAGTTCTTC. Encoded protein: CASSSGTSGLLHNEQFF.

As DNA, the CDR3 is TGTGCCAGCAGCGTACCACTAGCGGGAGTGGTGGATACGCAGTATTTT. Protein sequence: CASSVPLAGVVDTQYF. V is TRBV9 and J is TRBJ2-3, with 11 bases aligning to TRBD2. Germline CDR1 SGDLS, CDR2 YYNGEE. The CDR3 extends over 16 amino acids. The V gene end was trimmed by 1 base and the J gene end by 6 bases; junction bases not matched to a gene: 7.

The chain employs TRBV2 and TRBJ2-1; TRBD2 matches at 8 bases. Germline CDR1 reads SNHLY; CDR2 reads FYNNEI. This CDR3 is built from 13 residues. The ends lost 6 bases at V and 2 bases at J; junction bases unmatched: 0. The CDR3: CASRTSAYNEQFF. CDR3 bases: TGTGCCAGCAGGACTAGCGCCTACAATGAGCAGTTCTTC. Drawing the rest from reference TRBV2 and TRBJ2-1, the complete variable domain is EPEVTQTPSHQVTQMGQEVILRCVPISNHLYFYWYRQILGQKVEFLVSFYNNEISEKSEIFDDQFSVERPDGSNFTLKIRSTKLEDSAMYFCASRTSAYNEQFFGPGTRLTVL.

The chain carries TRBV18 and TRBJ1-1; TRBD1 might be the D (6 bases). Germline CDR1 KGHSH, CDR2 LQKENI. This CDR3 is 13 amino acids long. V was cut by 4 bases and J by 1 base, with 7 bases left in between. The CDR3 protein is CASSRQENTEAFF. CDR3 nucleotides: TGTGCCAGCTCACGACAGGAGAACACTGAAGCTTTCTTT.

V gene TRBV20-1 combines with J gene TRBJ2-3; 8 bases align to TRBD1. This CDR3 has 14 amino acids. CDR1 and CDR2 (germline): DFQATT, SNEGSKA (reference sequence). V lost 3 bases, J lost 5 bases, and 7 bases stayed unmatched. The CDR3, as DNA: TGCAGTGCTAGTTCCGACAGGGGTGGAGATACGCAGTATTTT. Translated: CSASSDRGGDTQYF.

The gene calls are TRBV27 and TRBJ2-1; the D gene is possibly TRBD2 (5 bases). The CDR3 runs 14 residues. CDR1 is MNHEY, CDR2 SMNVEV, per germline (reference sequence). Between the trimmed V and J ends, which lost 6 bases and 6 bases, there was a span of 15 bases. In nucleotides, the CDR3 is TGTGCCAGCAGACCCGTGACCCGGGGCAATGAGCAGTTCTTC. It yields the protein CASRPVTRGNEQFF.

This chain connects TRBV5-4 to TRBJ1-2, with 7 bases identical to TRBD1. CDR3 size: 13 residues. Germline V gene lookup returns CDR1 SGHNT and CDR2 YYREEE (reference sequence). The trim removed 4 bases at V and 6 bases at J, leaving 6 bases unmatched. The CDR3 DNA sequence: TGTGCCAGCAGCCGAGGACAGGCCGATGGCTACACCTTC. Protein product: CASSRGQADGYTF.

The sample holds one count of this clone. The chain employs TRBV29-1 and TRBJ2-5; 11 bases are a match to TRBD1. The CDR3 covers 15 residues. Germline loops: CDR1 SQVTM, CDR2 ANQGSEA. V lost 0 bases and J lost 5; bases outside the gene matches: 5. CDR3 protein: CSVEDGQGARETQYF. For the CDR3, the DNA is TGCAGCGTTGAAGATGGACAGGGGGCGCGGGAGACCCAGTACTTC. The whole variable domain, filled in from reference TRBV29-1 and TRBJ2-5, reads SAVISQKPSRDICQRGTSLTIQCQVDSQVTMMFWYRQQPGQSLTLIATANQGSEATYESGFVIDKFPISRPNLTFSTLTVSNMSPEDSSIYLCSVEDGQGARETQYFGPGTRLLVL.

Written as DNA, the CDR3 is TGCACCAGCAGCCAAGGGCTACCGGGACAGGGTAATAATTCACCCCTCCACTTT. Its translation is CTSSQGLPGQGNNSPLHF. The chain couples TRBV1 to TRBJ1-6; the table's D call of TRBD1 was not tested on the DNA. TRBV1 is shown as a pseudogene. CDR3 length equals 18 residues.

The V and J genes are TRBV5-1 and TRBJ1-2; the match to TRBD1 covers 8 bases. The CDR3 length is 14 residues. Losses at the gene ends were 5 bases for V and 7 bases for J; bases not matched to a gene: 10. Germline-derived CDR1 and CDR2 are SGHRS and YFSETQ. The CDR3 region has the DNA TGCGCCAGCAGTCAGTCCACAGGGGGAGCTGGCTACACCTTC. Protein product: CASSQSTGGAGYTF.

The chain couples TRBV19 to TRBJ1-1; tentatively, D is TRBD1 (6 bases). This CDR3 has 15 residues. From germline, CDR1 is LNHDA and CDR2 SQIVND (reference sequence). V gave up 5 bases and J gave up 2 bases, with 15 bases separating them. The CDR3 DNA reads TGTGCCAGTAGTCCCGTCGCAGGGGTTAACACTGAAGCTTTCTTT. Protein product: CASSPVAGVNTEAFF.

This chain links TRBV19 with TRBJ1-5; D not resolved. The CDR3 runs 18 residues. From germline, CDR1 is LNHDA and CDR2 SQIVND (reference sequence). V lost 6 bases and J 2 bases, leaving 23 bases between the germline ends. Here the CDR3 DNA reads TGTGCCAGTAGCTCTGTTACTAGCGGGGTTGGCGGCAATCAGCCCCAGCATTTT. Protein sequence: CASSSVTSGVGGNQPQHF.

CDR3 bases: TGTGCCAGCAGCCCCCGAGGGCTAGCGGGGGCCAGCTCCTACAATGAGCAGTTCTTC. Its translation: CASSPRGLAGASSYNEQFF. The genes are TRBV7-3 and TRBJ2-1, with 10 bases aligning to TRBD2. This CDR3 is built from 19 residues. From germline, CDR1 is SGHTA and CDR2 FQGTGA. V dropped 5 bases and J dropped 0; count of bases not matched to a gene: 13.

The gene calls are TRBV24-1 and TRBJ2-3, with unresolved D. This CDR3 is 13 amino acids long. Germline CDR1 is KGHDR and CDR2 is SFDVKD. Between the trimmed V and J ends, which lost 3 bases and 2 bases, there was a span of 5 bases. The CDR3 DNA sequence: TGTGCCACCAGTGATGGAGCCACAGATACGCAGTATTTT. Its protein is CATSDGATDTQYF.